This section outlines one T cell receptor (beta chain) sequence together with its context. Its target is not known. The data stem from a study of cytomegalovirus exposure and HLA in healthy donors. On the study more broadly: Drawn from HLA-typed donors, 80 million to 100 million unique TCRs were held in an early data release.

The CDR3 is 15 amino acids. Between the trimmed V and J ends, which lost 1 base and 3 bases, there was a span of 12 bases. The V gene's germline CDR1 is LGHNA and CDR2 YSLEER. These donors, healthy bone marrow donors, were studied. Notes on the study in general: Confirmation in vitro established that three CMV-associated chains were specific for CMV antigens.

Primers for the PCR totalled 60 Vbeta and 13 Jbeta. Sequencing used immunoSEQ multiplex PCR; TCRdb keeps in-frame clones, though not all of them. The sample yields about 140,000 clones, 80% seen once. What was sequenced was PBMCs. This clonotype was sampled from a woman in her thirties or forties in good health and CMV-seronegative. The chain has TRBV4-3 and TRBJ1-2, with TRBD1 as a possible D gene (5 bases). CDR3 in amino acids: CASSQVAGGHYGYTF. The CDR3, as DNA: TGCGCCAGCAGCCAAGTGGCGGGGGGTCACTATGGCTACACCTTC.